The 10 T cell receptor beta chains presented below share a single source sample, sequenced in a study of T-cell reconstitution after alpha-beta-depleted transplantation in children. Preparing the TCRbeta library involved the use of unique molecular identifiers. TCRdb re-derived calls from the PCR reads in MiXCR, one entry per CDR3 protein. The table includes more than 200,000 distinct CDR3 sequences, more than 20% detected once. The source was PBMCs, collected before TCRalphabeta/CD19-depleted stem cell transplant. Every receptor here comes from a girl aged 2 to 10 with Fanconi anemia, due to receive a stem cell transplant.

The chain combines TRBV5-1 with TRBJ2-7; 9 bases map to TRBD1. Germline CDR1 SGHRS, CDR2 YFSETQ. The V segment lost 2 bases and the J segment 0 bases; nucleotides outside the gene matches: 12. The CDR3 is 18 residues long. The CDR3 loop is CASSFITAGQGNSYEQYF. The CDR3 DNA reads TGCGCCAGCAGCTTTATCACGGCGGGACAGGGTAACTCCTACGAGCAGTACTTC.

This clonotype showed up many times. The J gene is TRBJ2-6, the V gene TRBV7-9, with no clear D. The ends were cut back, 7 bases at V and 0 bases at J, with 16 bases in the middle. The CDR3 loop spans 17 amino acids. The germline V gene has CDR1 SEHNR and CDR2 FQNEAQ (reference sequence). CDR3 amino acids: CASTPTRSSSGANVLTF. CDR3 nucleotides: TGTGCCAGCACTCCGACCCGGTCTAGCTCTGGGGCCAACGTCCTGACTTTC.

This clonotype occurred a few times. The chain is built from TRBV11-2 and TRBJ2-7; no definite D call. This CDR3 region has 14 residues. V lost 1 base, J lost 0 bases, and 7 bases lay in between. Germline loops: CDR1 SGHAT, CDR2 FQNNGV. The CDR3 protein is CASSLGRASYEQYF. CDR3 DNA sequence: TGTGCCAGCAGCTTAGGTCGGGCCTCCTACGAGCAGTACTTC.

This clonotype came up a few times. The chain carries TRBV5-1 and TRBJ2-2; D remains ambiguous. This CDR3 is 13 amino acids long. Germline assignment: CDR1 SGHRS and CDR2 YFSETQ. V shed 1 base and J shed 7 bases, with 8 bases lying between them. In nucleotides, the CDR3 is TGCGCCAGCAGCTTGAAATTCCGCGGGGAGCTGTTTTTT. Its protein product is CASSLKFRGELFF. Looking up the rest from reference TRBV5-1 and TRBJ2-2 gives the full variable domain: KAGVTQTPRYLIKTRGQQVTLSCSPISGHRSVSWYQQTPGQGLQFLFEYFSETQRNKGNFPGRFSGRQFSNSRSEMNVSTLELGDSALYLCASSLKFRGELFFGEGSRLTVL.

The table lists this clonotype with many counts. The chain couples TRBV2 to TRBJ2-1; no clear D gene. Germline-derived CDR1 and CDR2 are SNHLY and FYNNEI. The V end lost 6 bases, the J end lost 8 bases, and 11 bases lay between the germline ends. This CDR3 is 12 amino acids long. The CDR3 DNA is TGTGCCAGCAGGGGCGAACCCGATGAGCAGTTCTTC. Translation: CASRGEPDEQFF. The variable domain in full, completed from reference TRBV2 and TRBJ2-1, reads EPEVTQTPSHQVTQMGQEVILRCVPISNHLYFYWYRQILGQKVEFLVSFYNNEISEKSEIFDDQFSVERPDGSNFTLKIRSTKLEDSAMYFCASRGEPDEQFFGPGTRLTVL.

The chain is built from TRBV5-1 and TRBJ2-7; TRBD2 aligns across 10 bases. The length of the CDR3 is 16 residues. Germline assignment: CDR1 SGHRS and CDR2 YFSETQ. V lost 3 bases and J lost 2; bases outside the gene matches: 8. The CDR3 is CASSWTSGVVAYEQYF. CDR3 DNA sequence: TGCGCCAGCAGCTGGACTAGCGGTGTGGTGGCCTACGAGCAGTACTTC. Based on the CDR3 plus reference TRBV5-1 and TRBJ2-7, the full variable domain is KAGVTQTPRYLIKTRGQQVTLSCSPISGHRSVSWYQQTPGQGLQFLFEYFSETQRNKGNFPGRFSGRQFSNSRSEMNVSTLELGDSALYLCASSWTSGVVAYEQYFGPGTRLTVT.

This chain links TRBV7-2 with TRBJ2-5, with D perhaps assigned TRBD1 or TRBD2 (5 bases each). The germline CDR1 and CDR2 sequences are SGHTA and FQGNSA. V gave up 7 bases and J gave up 1 base, with 13 bases separating them. CDR3 size: 14 residues. CDR3 sequence reads: CASTGRGPQETQYF. The CDR3 DNA follows: TGTGCCAGCACGGGAAGGGGTCCCCAAGAGACCCAGTACTTC. Complete variable domain (other parts from reference TRBV7-2 and TRBJ2-5): GAGVSQSPSNKVTEKGKDVELRCDPISGHTALYWYRQSLGQGLEFLIYFQGNSAPDKSGLPSDRFSAERTGGSVSTLTIQRTQQEDSAVYLCASTGRGPQETQYFGPGTRLLVL.

This clonotype appeared many times. CDR3 protein: CASSVVRDGNTGELFF. The CDR3, as DNA: TGTGCCAGCAGCGTAGTAAGGGACGGCAACACCGGGGAGCTGTTTTTT. The V call is TRBV9, the J call TRBJ2-2; D may correspond to TRBD1 or TRBD2 (5 bases each). Trimming left V 0 bases short and J 2 bases short, with 11 bases between. The germline gives CDR1 SGDLS, CDR2 YYNGEE. The CDR3 runs to 16 residues.

This clonotype occurred many times. The chain recombines TRBV12-3 or TRBV12-4 with TRBJ1-5; D is unresolved. The CDR3 consists of 14 residues. The V end lost 3 bases, the J end lost 1 base, and 7 bases lay between the germline ends. This CDR3 is CASSFSASNQPQHF. The CDR3 DNA reads TGTGCCAGCAGTTTCTCAGCGAGCAATCAGCCCCAGCATTTT.

V is TRBV6-2 or TRBV6-3 and J is TRBJ2-6, with D unresolved. The ends were cut back, 2 bases at V and 1 base at J, with 6 bases in the middle. Germline CDR1 and CDR2: MNHEY and SVGEGT. The CDR3 has 15 residues. In DNA, the CDR3 is TGTGCCAGCAGTTACGCTCCGTCTGGGGCCAACGTCCTGACTTTC. Translated: CASSYAPSGANVLTF.